The next 15 T cell receptor beta chains were all read from a single sample in a study of vaccination and CD4 T cells after COVID-19. These receptors have no identified antigens. Sample treatment: roughly ten-day PBMC culture with coronavirus spike peptide pools or control peptides (ViraFEST assay). The Oncomine TCR Beta short-read assay was what sequenced the DNA obtained from cultured CD4+ T cells. A single record per CDR3 protein comes from TCRdb applying MiXCR to the PCR reads. This table has around 6,400 distinct CDR3 sequences, around 42% appearing once. Sequencing was done on a sample of CD4+ T cells from blood, cultured in vitro. The receptor source for this set is a human donor who had recovered from COVID-19.

V gene TRBV4-2 combines with J gene TRBJ2-5; 8 bases match TRBD2. The CDR3 is 16 amino acids. CDR1 LGHNA and CDR2 YNFKEQ come from the germline V gene. With V trimmed by 4 bases and J by 2 bases, 9 bases remained unmatched. The CDR3 is CASSRRDTSGQETQYF. For the CDR3, the DNA is TGTGCCAGCAGCCGTCGCGATACTAGCGGTCAAGAGACCCAGTACTTC.

V is TRBV23-1 and J is TRBJ1-5; TRBD1 agrees at 8 bases. TRBV23-1 is noted as an ORF with a role that remains uncertain. Trimming cost V 4 bases and J 2 bases; bases outside gene matches: 7. The CDR3 has 16 residues. The CDR3 sequence: CASSPDRGRGNQPQHF. CDR3 coding DNA: TGCGCCAGCAGTCCCGACAGGGGAAGGGGCAATCAGCCCCAGCATTTT.

For the CDR3, the DNA is TGCAGTGCAAATAACAGGGACCAAGAGACCCAGTACTTC. This encodes CSANNRDQETQYF. The rearrangement links TRBV20-1 to TRBJ2-5, with D tentatively TRBD1 (6 bases). The length of the CDR3 is 13 residues. The V gene's germline CDR1 is DFQATT and CDR2 SNEGSKA (reference sequence). The V and J ends lost 6 bases and 0 bases respectively, with 11 bases between them.

The gene calls are TRBV7-8 and TRBJ2-7; 7 nucleotides align to TRBD1. This CDR3 spans 15 amino acids. V dropped 1 base and J dropped 2; count of bases not matched to a gene: 5. Germline V CDR1 and CDR2: SGHVS, FQNEAQ. The CDR3, as DNA: TGTGCCAGCAGCTTAGGGGACAGATTAACCTACGAGCAGTACTTC. Its translation is CASSLGDRLTYEQYF.

The CDR3 DNA follows: TGTGCCAGCAGTTTAGAGGGCTCCGATCATCCTTCTGGAAACACCATATATTTT. The encoded protein is CASSLEGSDHPSGNTIYF. The chain uses TRBV28 and TRBJ1-3; D gene uncertain. Germline V gene data show CDR1 as MDHEN and CDR2 as SYDVKM. This CDR3 contains 18 residues. V lost 2 bases and J 1 base, leaving 18 bases between the germline ends.

This clonotype has just one count. This sequence joins TRBV5-4 and TRBJ1-1; 7 positions agree with TRBD1. This CDR3 has 16 amino acids. V shed 4 bases, J shed 4 bases, and the junction held 13 bases outside the gene matches. Germline lookup yields CDR1 SGHNT and CDR2 YYREEE (reference sequence). This CDR3 reads CASSGGTVNGGTEAFF. CDR3 DNA sequence: TGTGCCAGCAGCGGGGGGACAGTCAACGGGGGCACTGAAGCTTTCTTT.

The rearrangement uses TRBV12-3 or TRBV12-4 and TRBJ1-1; D gene uncertain. There are 12 residues in the CDR3. V was clipped by 5 bases and J by 5 bases, with 9 bases between them. The CDR3 nucleotides are TGTGCCAGCAGTCCGTATCTGACTGAAGCTTTCTTT. Protein: CASSPYLTEAFF.

This chain uses TRBV7-9 with TRBJ2-7; 7 bases align to TRBD1. The CDR3 has 14 amino acids. V lost 2 bases to trimming and J lost 4 bases; unmatched junction nucleotides: 5. From germline, CDR1 is SEHNR and CDR2 FQNEAQ (reference sequence). The CDR3 region has the DNA TGTGCCAGCAGCTTAACAGGGGACCCATACGAGCAGTACTTC. Translation: CASSLTGDPYEQYF.

V is TRBV27 and J is TRBJ1-4; 7 bases map to TRBD1. After removal of 1 base from V and 4 bases from J, the junction contained 3 bases not matched to a gene. The CDR3 spans 15 residues. Germline loops: CDR1 MNHEY, CDR2 SMNVEV (reference sequence). CDR3 bases: TGTGCCAGCAGTTTATGGGCAGGGGGTAATGAAAAACTGTTTTTT. Protein sequence: CASSLWAGGNEKLFF.

J is TRBJ1-5 and V is TRBV25-1, with 8 bases that match TRBD1. Germline V CDR1 and CDR2: MGHDK, SYGVNS. V lost 1 base and J lost 9; bases outside the gene matches: 17. The CDR3 is made up of 18 amino acids. The CDR3 spells CASSEFRFLRQGAWPQHF. The CDR3 DNA follows: TGTGCCAGCAGTGAATTTAGATTTCTGCGGCAGGGGGCTTGGCCCCAGCATTTT.

This clonotype showed up just a few times. The V call is TRBV20-1, the J call TRBJ2-1; the match to TRBD2 covers 13 bases. With V trimmed by 2 bases and J by 8 bases, 18 bases remained unmatched. Germline CDR1 reads DFQATT; CDR2 reads SNEGSKA (reference sequence). There are 19 residues in the CDR3. The DNA of the CDR3 is TGCAGTGCTAGACACCTCACTAGCGGGAGGGCCAAGCCGTTGGATGAGCAGTTCTTC. Translated: CSARHLTSGRAKPLDEQFF.

The chain carries TRBV19 and TRBJ2-3, with TRBD2 matching over 13 bases. The junction had 3 bases not matched to a gene; V was cut back by 1 base and J by 5 bases. This CDR3 has 16 residues. Germline values: CDR1 LNHDA, CDR2 SQIVND (reference sequence). The CDR3 coding sequence is TGTGCCAGTAGTATAGGGACTAGCGGGGGAAGAGATACGCAGTATTTT. Translation gives CASSIGTSGGRDTQYF. The full variable domain, its missing parts supplied by reference TRBV19 and TRBJ2-3, is DGGITQSPKYLFRKEGQNVTLSCEQNLNHDAMYWYRQDPGQGLRLIYYSQIVNDFQKGDIAEGYSVSREKKESFPLTVTSAQKNPTAFYLCASSIGTSGGRDTQYFGPGTRLTVL.

Concerning this clonotype: Its ends do not fully match the called genes, so a read error is possible. The chain couples TRBV6-1 to TRBJ1-2, with TRBD1 identical over 9 bases. The CDR3 has 15 amino acids. Germline lookup yields CDR1 MNHNS and CDR2 SASEGT. The CDR3 DNA is TGTACCAGCAGTCCCAAACAGGGGGCTGGATATGGCTACACCTTC. Its protein product is CTSSPKQGAGYGYTF.

The chain couples TRBV11-2 to TRBJ2-7; 10 nucleotides align to TRBD2. This CDR3 has 16 amino acids. The ends lost 1 base at V and 6 bases at J; junction bases unmatched: 9. Germline V gene lookup returns CDR1 SGHAT and CDR2 FQNNGV. This chain's CDR3 is CASSLGPSGRLVEQYF. For the CDR3, the DNA is TGTGCCAGCAGCTTAGGGCCTAGCGGGAGACTTGTCGAGCAGTACTTC.

This chain connects TRBV30 to TRBJ2-5, with D unresolved. Germline lookup yields CDR1 GTSNPN and CDR2 SVGIG (reference sequence). Between the trimmed V and J ends, which lost 0 bases and 4 bases, there was a span of 3 bases. This CDR3 is built from 11 residues. CDR3 bases: TGTGCCTGGAGTGTTGGAGAGACCCAGTACTTC. This gives the protein CAWSVGETQYF.